This is a list of T cell receptor beta chains from one sample in a study of cytomegalovirus exposure and HLA in healthy donors. The table came from immunoSEQ multiplex PCR; TCRdb's copy has only in-frame clones and leaves some out. The profile shows approximately 200,000 clones, around 80% of them singletons. The source material was PBMCs. The receptors originated from a woman under 30 in good health and CMV-seropositive. Both conserved end residues are part of each CDR3. The D gene is left open where the match is weak. Not all rows give a size; the values are once, few, many and, for expanded clones, a class.

abundance	d_gene	v_gene	j_gene	CDR3nt	CDR3aa
.	TRBD1	TRBV6-1	TRBJ1-6	TGTGCCAGCACCCGTCAGGGGGCTAATTCACCCCTCCACTTT	CASTRQGANSPLHF
once	TRBD1	TRBV7-3	TRBJ1-2	TGTGCCAGCAGCCCACAACCGACAGGGGGCGGCTACACCTTC	CASSPQPTGGGYTF
few	TRBD2	TRBV7-9	TRBJ2-1	TGTGCCAGCAGCTCCGGACTAGCTCCAAATGAGCAGTTCTTC	CASSSGLAPNEQFF
.	.	TRBV9	TRBJ2-3	TGTGCCAGCAGCGTAGAGCCAGGGGGCACAGATACGCAGTATTTT	CASSVEPGGTDTQYF
.	.	TRBV2	TRBJ1-2	TGTGCCAGCAGTGAAGGGCCAGGGCTTTTGAACTATGGCTACACCTTC	CASSEGPGLLNYGYTF
.	.	TRBV21-1	TRBJ2-1	TGTGCCAGCAGGCTTGGCGGTGATTACAATGAGCAGTTCTTC	CASRLGGDYNEQFF
.	TRBD1	TRBV5-1	TRBJ1-2	TGCGCCAGCAGTGCCATCTACCGGGACAGGGTGTATGGCTACACCTTC	CASSAIYRDRVYGYTF
.	.	TRBV5-1	TRBJ1-4	TGCGCCAGCAGGGGAGGGGATAAAGAAAAACTGTTTTTT	CASRGGDKEKLFF
.	TRBD1	TRBV27	TRBJ1-4	TGTGCCAGCAGCCCCGGGTACAGGGGGCGCGTGGCTAATGAAAAACTGTTTTTT	CASSPGYRGRVANEKLFF
.	TRBD2	TRBV4-2	TRBJ2-5	TGTGCCAGCAGCCTGGGGACTAGTGGTGGCCAAAAGACCCAGTACTTC	CASSLGTSGGQKTQYF
few	TRBD2	TRBV7-9	TRBJ2-1	TGTGCCAGCTCCACTAGCGGGGGGGGACGCTACAATGAGCAGTTCTTC	CASSTSGGGRYNEQFF
.	.	TRBV6-1	TRBJ2-3	TGTGCCAGCAGTCGGCAGGGGGGTACCACAGATACGCAGTATTTT	CASSRQGGTTDTQYF
.	.	TRBV6-6	TRBJ2-3	TGTGCCAGCAGTCCGGACAAAGACACAGATACGCAGTATTTT	CASSPDKDTDTQYF
.	.	TRBV4-3	TRBJ1-2	TGCGCCAGCAGCCAAGCCCGGGGATATGGCTACACCTTC	CASSQARGYGYTF
.	.	TRBV9	TRBJ1-3	TGTGCCAGCAGCCCTAATAACCATTTATCTGGAAACACCATATATTTT	CASSPNNHLSGNTIYF
.	.	TRBV7-6	TRBJ2-6	TGTGCCAGCACTAATAGCCGGGGACTCAACTCTGGGGCCAACGTCCTGACTTTC	CASTNSRGLNSGANVLTF
.	.	TRBV30	TRBJ2-5	TGTGCCTGGGGCCGTTCAAGCGCGGAGACCCAGTACTTC	CAWGRSSAETQYF
.	.	TRBV6-6	TRBJ2-6	TGTGCCGCGGGCAACGTCCTGACTTTC	CAAGNVLTF
.	TRBD1	TRBV10-3	TRBJ2-5	TGTGCCACACGCTCCGGGACAGACCAAGAGACCCAGTACTTC	CATRSGTDQETQYF
.	.	TRBV18	TRBJ1-1	TGTGCCAGTTTAGAAGACACTGAAGCTTTCTTT	CASLEDTEAFF
.	TRBD1	TRBV2	TRBJ1-3	TGTGCCAGCAGACAGGGGAGAACGGGAAACACCATATATTTT	CASRQGRTGNTIYF
.	TRBD1	TRBV7-2	TRBJ1-6	TGTGCCAGCAGCGGACGACAGGGTTCAGCTTCACCCCTCCACTTT	CASSGRQGSASPLHF
few	.	TRBV7-3	TRBJ2-3	TGTGCCAGCAGCCTTAACCCCAGCGGTACCCCTAGCACAGATACGCAGTATTTT	CASSLNPSGTPSTDTQYF
few	TRBD1	TRBV6-6	TRBJ1-1	TGTGCCAGCACCCCCGACAGGGCTAACACTGAAGCTTTCTTT	CASTPDRANTEAFF
.	TRBD1	TRBV9	TRBJ1-2	TGTGCCAGCAGCGGCTGGGGACAGGTCTATGGCTACACCTTC	CASSGWGQVYGYTF
.	.	TRBV7-6	TRBJ2-1	TGTGCCAGCAGCTTAGTAGCGAGGTCCTCCTACAATGAGCAGTTCTTC	CASSLVARSSYNEQFF
once	TRBD2	TRBV7-2	TRBJ2-2	TGTGCCAGCAGCCAGACTAGCGGTGGTCTAACCGGGGAGCTGTTTTTT	CASSQTSGGLTGELFF
.	.	TRBV6-1	TRBJ1-6	TGTGCCAGCCTTCGGGACACGTCAAATTCACCCCTCCACTTT	CASLRDTSNSPLHF
.	TRBD1	TRBV6-6	TRBJ1-1	TGTGCCAGCAGTGCGGGGACAGGGGAGGGGAACACTGAAGCTTTCTTT	CASSAGTGEGNTEAFF
.	.	TRBV28	TRBJ1-2	TGTGCCAGCAGCTCAAGGCGGGGCTCTAACTATGGCTACACCTTC	CASSSRRGSNYGYTF
few	TRBD2	TRBV30	TRBJ2-3	TGTGCCTGGAGCCAGGCGGGGGGGCCCGGACTGACAGATACGCAGTATTTT	CAWSQAGGPGLTDTQYF
.	TRBD1	TRBV7-9	TRBJ2-2	TGTGCCAGCAGCTTACCCCTTGGACAGGCCGCGAACACCGGGGAGCTGTTTTTT	CASSLPLGQAANTGELFF
.	TRBD2	TRBV2	TRBJ2-5	TGTGCCAGCCGAACGGGGGGGCTAGGAGAGACCCAGTACTTC	CASRTGGLGETQYF